This record looks at one T cell receptor (beta chain) sequence and its context. The antigen remains unidentified. Reverse transcribing all isolated RNA meant expressed TCRB transcripts were sequenced. Clones were sequenced by immunoSEQ multiplex PCR, and TCRdb holds only the in-frame ones, with some missing. Among 200,000 to 300,000 clones listed, about 15% were seen once. The CDR3 totals 14 residues. CDR1 is MGHRA, CDR2 YSYEKL, per germline. V lost 1 base to trimming and J lost 4 bases; unmatched junction nucleotides: 1. The data stem from a study of beta chain features in type 1 diabetes. On average, the one heparinised blood draw given by each donor was roughly 100 mL. Broader study findings: There was a moderate but significant shortening of TCRB CDR3s in all four CD4+ subsets of Type 1 diabetes patients.

The sequence derives from a man aged 25-40 years with type 1 diabetes. This chain joins TRBV4-1 and TRBJ1-5; 7 nucleotides line up with TRBD1. The sample taken for sequencing was naive CD4+ T cells from blood. In DNA form, the CDR3 reads TGCGCCAGCAGCCAAGGGACAGGAAATCAGCCCCAGCATTTT. It is translated as CASSQGTGNQPQHF.